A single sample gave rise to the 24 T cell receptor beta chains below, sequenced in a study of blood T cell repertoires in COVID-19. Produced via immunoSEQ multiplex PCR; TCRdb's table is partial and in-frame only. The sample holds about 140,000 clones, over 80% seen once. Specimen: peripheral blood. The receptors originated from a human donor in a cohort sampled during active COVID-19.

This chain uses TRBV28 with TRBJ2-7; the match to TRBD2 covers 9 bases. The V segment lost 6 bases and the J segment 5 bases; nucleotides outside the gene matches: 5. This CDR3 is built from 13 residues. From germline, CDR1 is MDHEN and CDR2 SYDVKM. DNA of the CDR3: TGTGCCAGCAGCGGGACTAGCAGGGACGAGCAGTACTTC. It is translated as CASSGTSRDEQYF.

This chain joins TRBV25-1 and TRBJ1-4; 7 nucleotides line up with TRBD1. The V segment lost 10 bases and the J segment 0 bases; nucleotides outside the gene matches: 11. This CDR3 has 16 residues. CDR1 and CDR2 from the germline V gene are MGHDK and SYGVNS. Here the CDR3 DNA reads TGTGCCACCTCGCAGGGGGGATGGGCAACTAATGAAAAACTGTTTTTT. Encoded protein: CATSQGGWATNEKLFF.

CDR3 nucleotides: TGTGCCAGCAGCTTCCGGACTAGCGGGACAGATACGCAGTATTTT. It is translated as CASSFRTSGTDTQYF. V gene TRBV5-6 combines with J gene TRBJ2-3; 11 nucleotides agree with TRBD2. Germline CDR1 and CDR2: SGHDT and YYEEEE. The V and J ends lost 2 bases and 3 bases, in that order; junction bases with no gene match: 2. CDR3 length: 15 residues.

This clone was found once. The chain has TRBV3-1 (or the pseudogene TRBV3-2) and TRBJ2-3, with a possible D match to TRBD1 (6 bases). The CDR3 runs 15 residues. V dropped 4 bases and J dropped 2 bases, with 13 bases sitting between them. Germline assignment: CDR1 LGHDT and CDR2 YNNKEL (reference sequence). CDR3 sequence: CASSRWQGNTDTQYF. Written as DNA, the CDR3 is TGTGCCAGCAGCCGTTGGCAGGGGAACACAGATACGCAGTATTTT.

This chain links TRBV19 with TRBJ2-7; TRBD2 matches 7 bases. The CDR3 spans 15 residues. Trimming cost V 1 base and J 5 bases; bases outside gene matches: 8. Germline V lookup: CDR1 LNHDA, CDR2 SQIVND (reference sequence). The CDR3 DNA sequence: TGTGCCAGTAGTATAGCCCATGCGGGAGCCCACGAGCAGTACTTC. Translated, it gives CASSIAHAGAHEQYF.

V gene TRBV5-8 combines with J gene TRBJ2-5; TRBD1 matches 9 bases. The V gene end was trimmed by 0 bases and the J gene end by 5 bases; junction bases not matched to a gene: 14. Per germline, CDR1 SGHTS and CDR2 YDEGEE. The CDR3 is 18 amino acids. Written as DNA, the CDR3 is TGTGCCAGCAGCTTGGGTTTTGCGGGGACAGGGTCGTCGGAGACCCAGTACTTC. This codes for CASSLGFAGTGSSETQYF.

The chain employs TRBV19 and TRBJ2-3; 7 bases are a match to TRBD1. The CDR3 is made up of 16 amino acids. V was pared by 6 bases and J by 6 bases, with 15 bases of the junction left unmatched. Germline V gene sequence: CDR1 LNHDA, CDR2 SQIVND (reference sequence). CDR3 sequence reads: CASRLGRAGGTDTQYF. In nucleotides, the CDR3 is TGTGCCAGTAGGTTGGGGCGGGCAGGGGGAACGGATACGCAGTATTTT.

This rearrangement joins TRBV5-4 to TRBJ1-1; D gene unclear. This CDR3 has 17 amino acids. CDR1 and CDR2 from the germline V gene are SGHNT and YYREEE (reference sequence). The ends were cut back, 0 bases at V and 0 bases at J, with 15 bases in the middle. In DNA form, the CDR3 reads TGTGCCAGCAGCTTGGACATCACATCGGGTATGAACACTGAAGCTTTCTTT. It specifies CASSLDITSGMNTEAFF.

CDR3: CASSYTQGGGPGNTIYF. DNA of the CDR3: TGTGCCAGCAGTTATACCCAGGGAGGGGGGCCTGGAAACACCATATATTTT. This chain uses TRBV28 with TRBJ1-3; a possible D gene is TRBD1 (6 bases). V dropped 4 bases and J dropped 2 bases, with 18 bases sitting between them. This CDR3 contains 17 residues. Germline V lookup: CDR1 MDHEN, CDR2 SYDVKM.

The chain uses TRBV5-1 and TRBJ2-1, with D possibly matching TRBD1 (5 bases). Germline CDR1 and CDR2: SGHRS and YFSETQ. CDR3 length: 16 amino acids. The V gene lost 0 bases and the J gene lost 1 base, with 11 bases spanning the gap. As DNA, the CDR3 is TGCGCCAGCAGCTTGGGGGCAGGGTCTTCCTACAATGAGCAGTTCTTC. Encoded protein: CASSLGAGSSYNEQFF.

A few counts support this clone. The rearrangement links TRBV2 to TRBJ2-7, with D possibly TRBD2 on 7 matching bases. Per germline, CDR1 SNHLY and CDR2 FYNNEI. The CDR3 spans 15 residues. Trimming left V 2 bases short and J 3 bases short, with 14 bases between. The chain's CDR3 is CASSETAGGLYEQYF. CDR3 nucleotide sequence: TGTGCCAGCAGTGAAACTGCCGGGGGGCTCTACGAGCAGTACTTC.

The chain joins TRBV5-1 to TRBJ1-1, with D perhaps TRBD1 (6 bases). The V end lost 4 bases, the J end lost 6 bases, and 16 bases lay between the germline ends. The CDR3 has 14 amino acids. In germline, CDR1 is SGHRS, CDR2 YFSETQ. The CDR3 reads CASSLTSGVSEAFF. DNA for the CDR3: TGCGCCAGCAGCCTTACTTCAGGGGTCTCTGAAGCTTTCTTT.

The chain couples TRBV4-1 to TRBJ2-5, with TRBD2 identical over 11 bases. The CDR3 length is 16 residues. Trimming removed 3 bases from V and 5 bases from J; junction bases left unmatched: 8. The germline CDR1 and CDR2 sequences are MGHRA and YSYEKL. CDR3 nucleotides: TGCGCCAGCAGCCAGAGTAGCGGGAGGGCCTTTGAGACCCAGTACTTC. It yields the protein CASSQSSGRAFETQYF.

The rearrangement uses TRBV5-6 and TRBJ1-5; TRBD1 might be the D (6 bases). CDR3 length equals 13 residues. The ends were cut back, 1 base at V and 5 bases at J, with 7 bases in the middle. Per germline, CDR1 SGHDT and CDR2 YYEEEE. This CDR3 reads CASSLNRDQPQHF. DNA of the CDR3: TGTGCCAGCAGCTTGAACAGGGATCAGCCCCAGCATTTT. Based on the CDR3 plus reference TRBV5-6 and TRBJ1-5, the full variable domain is DAGVTQSPTHLIKTRGQQVTLRCSPKSGHDTVSWYQQALGQGPQFIFQYYEEEERQRGNFPDRFSGHQFPNYSSELNVNALLLGDSALYLCASSLNRDQPQHFGDGTRLSIL.

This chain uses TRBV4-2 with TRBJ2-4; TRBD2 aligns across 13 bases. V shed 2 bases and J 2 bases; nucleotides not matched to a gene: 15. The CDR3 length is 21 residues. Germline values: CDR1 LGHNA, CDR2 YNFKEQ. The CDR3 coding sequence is TGTGCCAGCAGCCAATCCGCCCCACTAGCGGGAGGGCCCTCGACCAAAAACATTCAGTACTTC. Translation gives CASSQSAPLAGGPSTKNIQYF.

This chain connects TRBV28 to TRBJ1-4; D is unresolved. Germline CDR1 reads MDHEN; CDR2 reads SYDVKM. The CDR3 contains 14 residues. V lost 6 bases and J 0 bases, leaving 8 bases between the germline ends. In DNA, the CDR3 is TGTGCCAGCAGCATAGGAGCAACTAATGAAAAACTGTTTTTT. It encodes CASSIGATNEKLFF. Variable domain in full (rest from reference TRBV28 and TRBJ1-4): DVKVTQSSRYLVKRTGEKVFLECVQDMDHENMFWYRQDPGLGLRLIYFSYDVKMKEKGDIPEGYSVSREKKERFSLILESASTNQTSMYLCASSIGATNEKLFFGSGTQLSVL.

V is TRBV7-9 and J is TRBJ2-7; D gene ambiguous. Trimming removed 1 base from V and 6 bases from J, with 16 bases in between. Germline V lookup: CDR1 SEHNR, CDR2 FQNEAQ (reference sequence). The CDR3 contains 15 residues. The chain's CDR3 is CASSLGPLRSGEQYF. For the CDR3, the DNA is TGTGCCAGCAGCTTAGGGCCCCTTCGATCTGGCGAGCAGTACTTC.

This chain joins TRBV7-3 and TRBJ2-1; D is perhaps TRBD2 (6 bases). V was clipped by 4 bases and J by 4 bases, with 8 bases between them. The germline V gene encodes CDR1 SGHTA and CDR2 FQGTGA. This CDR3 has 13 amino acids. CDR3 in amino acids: CASSSSEYNEQFF. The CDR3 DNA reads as TGTGCCAGCAGCTCTAGCGAGTACAATGAGCAGTTCTTC.

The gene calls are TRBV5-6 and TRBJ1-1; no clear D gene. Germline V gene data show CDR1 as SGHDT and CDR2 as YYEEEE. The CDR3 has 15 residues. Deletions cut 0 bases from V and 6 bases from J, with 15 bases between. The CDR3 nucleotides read TGTGCCAGCAGCTTGGCCAATCGGGGTAATTCTGAAGCTTTCTTT. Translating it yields CASSLANRGNSEAFF.

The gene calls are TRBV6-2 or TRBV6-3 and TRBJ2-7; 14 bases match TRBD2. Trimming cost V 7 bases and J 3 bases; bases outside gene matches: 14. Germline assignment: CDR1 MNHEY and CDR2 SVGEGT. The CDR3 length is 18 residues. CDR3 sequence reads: CASTPPPTSGRGFYEQYF. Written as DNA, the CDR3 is TGTGCCAGCACCCCTCCACCGACTAGCGGGAGGGGATTCTACGAGCAGTACTTC.

The CDR3 DNA reads as TGTGCCAGTAGTACCAGGGGGTTGATGGACATTCAGTACTTC. This encodes CASSTRGLMDIQYF. The rearrangement links TRBV19 to TRBJ2-4; 7 bases agree with TRBD1. Germline CDR1 LNHDA, CDR2 SQIVND (reference sequence). V gave up 4 bases and J gave up 8 bases; unmatched junction bases: 8. This CDR3 contains 14 residues.

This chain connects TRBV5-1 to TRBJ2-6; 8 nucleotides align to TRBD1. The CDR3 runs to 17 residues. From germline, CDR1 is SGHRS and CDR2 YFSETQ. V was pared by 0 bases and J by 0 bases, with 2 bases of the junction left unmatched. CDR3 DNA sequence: TGCGCCAGCAGCTTGGGACAGGGGAGCTCTGGGGCCAACGTCCTGACTTTC. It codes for CASSLGQGSSGANVLTF.

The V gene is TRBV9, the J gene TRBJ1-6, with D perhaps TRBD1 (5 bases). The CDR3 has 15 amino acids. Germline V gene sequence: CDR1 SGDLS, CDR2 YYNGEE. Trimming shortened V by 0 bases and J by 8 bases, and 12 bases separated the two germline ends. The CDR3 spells CASSVAGQGYSPLHF. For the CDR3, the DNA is TGTGCCAGCAGCGTAGCTGGTCAGGGATATTCACCCCTCCACTTT.

This chain's CDR3 is CASSLAITTKGSGYTF. In DNA form, the CDR3 reads TGTGCCAGCAGTTTAGCCATCACTACCAAAGGGAGCGGCTACACCTTC. This chain uses TRBV28 with TRBJ1-2; the D is unclear. Per the germline V gene, CDR1 is MDHEN and CDR2 is SYDVKM. Trimming removed 2 bases at V and 8 bases at J, with 21 bases between. The length of the CDR3 is 16 residues.